This T cell receptor beta chain comes out of a study of T cells in Graves' hyperthyroidism and ophthalmopathy. Study-level results: In the blood, most expanded thyroid clonotypes above 0.001 appeared as well.

CDR1 and CDR2 from the germline V gene are LGHNA and YNFKEQ. The CDR3 is 14 residues long. After removal of 4 bases from V and 9 bases from J, the junction contained 6 bases not matched to a gene. With regard to this clonotype: Its antigen is not identified.

Fresh 10 ml peripheral blood yielded PBMCs. Amplified regions were TCR beta CDR3 sequences from RNA transcripts. HTBI primers were used for first-round RT-PCR of the TCR CDR3. TCRdb reanalysed the multiplex PCR reads using MiXCR and keeps one entry per CDR3 protein. The profile shows around 390,000 distinct CDR3 sequences, more than 12% of them singletons. Material: blood. The V call is TRBV4-2, the J call TRBJ1-6; TRBD1 matches 7 bases. The clonotype originates from a young woman with Graves' ophthalmopathy. As DNA, the CDR3 is TGTGCCAGCAGCCCCGACAGGGTTAGTTCACCCCTCCACTTT. Translating it yields CASSPDRVSSPLHF.